This TCR beta chain originates from a study of blood T cells in healthy people across ages (dated by TCRdb to the mid-2010s). About the full investigation: In model experiments, roughly one uniquely barcoded TCR beta cDNA molecule per two T cells was captured by template switching. Donors of different ages were randomly distributed across sequencing lanes to avoid experimental bias. Age-related changes in TCR beta repertoire diversity were measured in the study by deep sequencing normalized with unique cDNA molecular identifiers. The donors were divided into four age groups: young (average around 16 years), middle-aged (about 39), aged (62) and long-lived (roughly 86). For two donors (one aged 18 to 30 and one aged 80 or older), the study analyzed two additional independent replicas of 1 million unique cDNA reads from the same blood draw.

The CDR3 covers 15 residues, taking in both the cysteine and the phenylalanine. CDR3 DNA only is kept here, 45 bases in frame from base 1. The germline V gene yields MDHEN for CDR1 and SYDVKM for CDR2. V is cut by 4 bases and J by 0 bases, and the space between the germline ends is 13 bases. Donors were a few dozen systemically healthy Caucasian individuals from Russia aged 6 to 90 years. Ten milliliters of peripheral blood were drawn from each donor into EDTA-treated Vacutainer tubes. PBMCs were isolated by Ficoll-Paque density-gradient centrifugation, with at least 7 million obtained per sample. Total RNA, at least 6 micrograms per sample, was extracted from PBMCs with Trizol reagent. The percentages of naive CD45RAhigh/CD27high T cells were determined by flow cytometry on a PBMC aliquot from every donor. What the work shows at the level of the full study, not this receptor alone: Because donor CMV infection status was unknown, age-related changes in expanded clonotypes were potentially confounded. Because profiling used bulk unsorted PBMCs, naive and antigen-experienced compartments could not be compared conclusively. Compared with the aged group, the long-lived group had more naive CD4+ T cells, fewer expanded clones and increased TCR diversity, suggesting age selection. Estimates of total diversity based on one million sequenced T cells were considered lower bounds and underestimates. The percentage of naive T cells measured by flow cytometry correlated strongly with observed TCR beta diversity. Observed TCR beta diversity per million T cells fell roughly linearly with age, and a significant reduction was already apparent by age roughly 40.

A note on this clonotype: Its antigen remains undetermined. No much larger clone exists at a distance of one base, and base qualities are not known.

Libraries were made using 5' RACE. The run used an Illumina HiSeq 2500. A second PCR of roughly 6 to 11 cycles was run with a J-beta primer mix and a sample-barcoded 5' primer. A template-switch 5' adaptor carrying 12 random nucleotides introduced a unique molecular identifier onto each TCR beta cDNA molecule. Each sample yielded at least 2.5 million CDR3-containing paired-end reads. The Mint cDNA synthesis kit, primed by a TRBC-specific oligonucleotide, was used to synthesize first-strand cDNA from all RNA. After uracil-DNA glycosylase treatment, a first 18-cycle PCR used universal primers M1SS and BC2_uni_R on all cDNA. In the paper's pipeline: For normalization, 1 million high-quality reads, each with a distinct molecular identifier, were randomly selected from each sample. Reads sharing molecular identifiers were discarded rather than binned into consensus sequences. CDR3 identification, clonotype clustering and error correction used MiTCR with a Q25 quality threshold and the strictest error-elimination algorithm. Lower-bound total TCR beta diversity was estimated with a nonparametric unseen species model using Euler transformation. Through fastp at Q25 and MiXCR, TCRdb rebuilt clones from the public reads, retaining in-frame beta chains. Each CDR3 protein gets just one entry, which takes the most common genes and DNA from the rows behind it. TCRdb's processing, not the study's, gives the V and J calls here. This sample is represented by roughly 930,000 distinct CDR3 sequences; around 49% of them were singletons. Around 15% of the sample goes to the ten largest clones.

The origin of this receptor is a man aged 30-40 years in good health. The chain uses TRBV28 and TRBJ2-7, and perhaps TRBD2 as D gene, on 5 matching bases. The sequenced sample was blood. The CDR3 loop reads CASSSADGISYEQYF. The bases read TGTGCCAGCAGTTCCGCAGACGGGATCTCCTACGAGCAGTACTTC. Where the CDR3 stops, the reference TRBV28 and TRBJ2-7 genes take over; the full variable domain is DVKVTQSSRYLVKRTGEKVFLECVQDMDHENMFWYRQDPGLGLRLIYFSYDVKMKEKGDIPEGYSVSREKKERFSLILESASTNQTSMYLCASSSADGISYEQYFGPGTRLTVT.